This T cell receptor beta chain originates from a study of blood T cell repertoires in COVID-19. The overall study: Samples taken during acute and convalescent COVID-19 were collected in the United States, Italy and Spain. Sources were T cells, B-cell-depleted T cells, or PBMCs; the material itself was cDNA or gDNA.

This clone was seen just once. Germline values: CDR1 SEHNR, CDR2 FQNEAQ (reference sequence). The V and J ends lost 5 bases and 3 bases, in that order; junction bases with no gene match: 10. CDR3 length equals 16 residues. Authors' data handling: The authors estimated nucleated cell counts from reference gene primer amplification. Clones were sequenced by immunoSEQ multiplex PCR, and TCRdb holds only the in-frame ones, with some missing. For V, J and clone size, that table is used; D and trimming come from the DNA. The sample has under 50,000 clones, just under 70% seen once. The chain uses TRBV7-9 and TRBJ2-5; TRBD2 agrees at 9 bases. The sequencing input was peripheral blood. The receptor's source is an elderly man with acute or convalescent COVID-19. CDR3 sequence: CASSIPGLASKETQYF. CDR3 nucleotide sequence: TGTGCCAGCAGCATTCCCGGACTAGCGTCTAAAGAGACCCAGTACTTC. The full variable domain, completed using reference TRBV7-9 and TRBJ2-5, is DTGVSQNPRHKITKRGQNVTFRCDPISEHNRLYWYRQTLGQGPEFLTYFQNEAQLEKSRLLSDRFSAERPKGSFSTLEIQRTEQGDSAMYLCASSIPGLASKETQYFGPGTRLLVL.